A single sample is the source of the 21 T cell receptor beta chains below, sequenced in a study of beta chain features in type 1 diabetes. Every bit of the isolated RNA underwent reverse transcription, so sequencing read expressed TCRB transcripts. Sequencing was performed with immunoSEQ multiplex PCR; in TCRdb, only in-frame clones are kept and a portion is missing. The repertoire holds tens of thousands of clones, with roughly 49% as singletons. Sequencing was performed on central memory CD4+ T cells from blood. These receptors were collected from a woman between 18 and 30 years old in good health.

The chain is built from TRBV6-1 and TRBJ2-5; no clear D. The CDR3 length is 14 residues. In germline, CDR1 is MNHNS, CDR2 SASEGT. V lost 1 base to trimming and J lost 4 bases, with 10 bases between them. Written as DNA, the CDR3 is TGTGCCAGCAGTGAAGGGTGGTCAGGAGAGACCCAGTACTTC. It translates to CASSEGWSGETQYF.

This clone has only a few counts. The rearrangement uses TRBV6-9 and TRBJ2-7; TRBD2 matches at 9 bases. Per the germline V gene, CDR1 is MNHGY and CDR2 is SVAAGI. There are 16 residues in the CDR3. V lost 4 bases, J lost 7 bases, and 14 bases stayed unmatched. In DNA, the CDR3 is TGTGCCAGCAGTTCCACAGGCGGGAGGGCCCCTGAGGAGCAGTACTTC. It specifies CASSSTGGRAPEEQYF.

This clone was observed a few times. The V and J genes are TRBV2 and TRBJ1-2; TRBD1 agrees at 7 bases. Germline V gene lookup returns CDR1 SNHLY and CDR2 FYNNEI. This CDR3 has 15 amino acids. After removal of 0 bases from V and 4 bases from J, the junction contained 5 bases not matched to a gene. Here the CDR3 reads CASSEAQGSGYGYTF. CDR3 in DNA: TGTGCCAGCAGTGAAGCACAGGGGAGCGGCTATGGCTACACCTTC.

J is TRBJ2-3 and V is TRBV5-8; D not resolved. This CDR3 is 18 amino acids long. Per the germline V gene, CDR1 is SGHTS and CDR2 is YDEGEE. V was clipped by 6 bases and J by 2 bases, with 25 bases between them. The DNA of the CDR3 is TGTGCCAGCACCCGCGGAAGAACGTCTCAGCTCTCCACAGATACGCAGTATTTT. Translation gives CASTRGRTSQLSTDTQYF.

V usage is TRBV5-1 and J usage is TRBJ2-1; TRBD1 matches at 7 bases. The CDR3 is 21 residues long. Germline V gene sequence: CDR1 SGHRS, CDR2 YFSETQ. V lost 1 base, J lost 5 bases, and 24 bases stayed unmatched. CDR3 nucleotides: TGCGCCAGCAGCTTGAATGTGGGGGCAGGGGGTACCTCCCCACTAAACAATGAGCAGTTCTTC. This sequence encodes CASSLNVGAGGTSPLNNEQFF.

This chain uses TRBV29-1 with TRBJ2-7; D is possibly TRBD2 (5 bases). Germline V gene sequence: CDR1 SQVTM, CDR2 ANQGSEA. Trimming removed 4 bases at V and 3 bases at J, with 10 bases between. The CDR3 loop spans 12 amino acids. CDR3 region: CSVAVGGYEQYF. DNA of the CDR3: TGCAGCGTTGCGGTCGGAGGCTACGAGCAGTACTTC.

The V gene is TRBV4-1, the J gene TRBJ2-5; D ambiguous. The ends were cut back, 0 bases at V and 1 base at J, with 6 bases in the middle. CDR1 is MGHRA, CDR2 YSYEKL, per germline. This CDR3 comprises 14 residues. CDR3 sequence (DNA): TGCGCCAGCAGCCAAGATTTTAGCCAAGAGACCCAGTACTTC. Residues: CASSQDFSQETQYF.

J is TRBJ2-2 and V is TRBV19; 11 nucleotides align to TRBD1. The V segment lost 4 bases and the J segment 0 bases; nucleotides outside the gene matches: 4. Germline V gene sequence: CDR1 LNHDA, CDR2 SQIVND (reference sequence). The length of the CDR3 is 17 residues. The CDR3 reads CASSRTGGRSNTGELFF. The CDR3 bases are TGTGCCAGTAGTAGGACAGGGGGCAGGTCGAACACCGGGGAGCTGTTTTTT.

The chain joins TRBV2 to TRBJ1-4; D is ambiguous. CDR3 length: 13 amino acids. V lost 7 bases and J 7 bases, leaving 13 bases between the germline ends. From germline, CDR1 is SNHLY and CDR2 FYNNEI. The CDR3 sequence: CASTYGSGEKLFF. The DNA for the CDR3 is TGTGCCAGCACTTATGGTTCCGGTGAAAAACTGTTTTTT.

V usage is TRBV5-1 and J usage is TRBJ2-3; unclear D gene. The V end lost 0 bases, the J end lost 0 bases, and 11 bases lay between the germline ends. The CDR3 consists of 16 residues. The germline gives CDR1 SGHRS, CDR2 YFSETQ. In nucleotides, the CDR3 is TGCGCCAGCAGCTTGGTGGCTTCCGCTAGCACAGATACGCAGTATTTT. This encodes CASSLVASASTDTQYF.

The genes are TRBV9 and TRBJ1-2, with D tentatively TRBD1 (6 bases). Between the trimmed V and J ends, which lost 0 bases and 2 bases, there was a span of 8 bases. Germline CDR1 reads SGDLS; CDR2 reads YYNGEE. The CDR3 has 14 residues. As DNA, the CDR3 is TGTGCCAGCAGCGTAGGCCAGGGGAACTATGGCTACACCTTC. It codes for CASSVGQGNYGYTF.

The rearrangement links TRBV9 to TRBJ2-7; 9 bases are a match to TRBD1. The CDR3 has 14 amino acids. J lost 6 bases, V lost 3 bases, and 7 bases had no gene match. Germline CDR1 SGDLS, CDR2 YYNGEE. CDR3 sequence (DNA): TGTGCCAGCAGCGGCCGGGACAGGGTGATCGAGCAGTACTTC. Its protein product is CASSGRDRVIEQYF.

The chain links TRBV6-1 to TRBJ1-1, with 8 bases lining up with TRBD1. Germline V lookup: CDR1 MNHNS, CDR2 SASEGT. V dropped 6 bases and J dropped 1; count of bases not matched to a gene: 7. The CDR3 sequence is 15 residues long. The DNA of the CDR3 is TGTGCCAGCAGCGACCTGGGGACAGGGAACACTGAAGCTTTCTTT. It encodes CASSDLGTGNTEAFF.

The chain employs TRBV29-1 and TRBJ2-2; possible D gene TRBD1, 5 bases. The ends were cut back, 7 bases at V and 3 bases at J, with 9 bases in the middle. The CDR3 contains 12 residues. Germline values: CDR1 SQVTM, CDR2 ANQGSEA. CDR3 nucleotide sequence: TGCAGCGGACAGATTCACACCGGGGAGCTGTTTTTT. Its protein is CSGQIHTGELFF.

The V call is TRBV5-6, the J call TRBJ2-2; perhaps TRBD1 as D (5 bases). CDR1 SGHDT and CDR2 YYEEEE come from the germline V gene. The V end lost 4 bases, the J end lost 1 base, and 14 bases lay between the germline ends. The CDR3 spans 16 residues. As DNA, the CDR3 is TGTGCCAGCAGCCCCATCCTAGGGGTGAACACCGGGGAGCTGTTTTTT. Translation gives CASSPILGVNTGELFF.

The chain employs TRBV5-8 and TRBJ2-1; D might be TRBD2 (5 bases). CDR1 and CDR2 (germline): SGHTS, YDEGEE. Trimming stripped 4 bases from V and 7 bases from J, with 12 bases between. The CDR3 runs to 13 residues. The CDR3 is CASSTLSGNEQFF. The CDR3 nucleotides are TGTGCCAGCAGCACCCTCTCGGGGAATGAGCAGTTCTTC.

The rearrangement uses TRBV2 and TRBJ2-7; D not certain. V lost 4 bases, J lost 0 bases, and 4 bases lay in between. The CDR3 contains 12 residues. The germline V gene has CDR1 SNHLY and CDR2 FYNNEI. As DNA, the CDR3 is TGTGCCAGCAGTGTCCACTCCTACGAGCAGTACTTC. Encoded protein: CASSVHSYEQYF.

This clone was detected only once. The chain uses TRBV19 and TRBJ1-1; 10 nucleotides align to TRBD1. CDR1 and CDR2 (germline): LNHDA, SQIVND (reference sequence). This CDR3 spans 13 amino acids. V lost 6 bases, J lost 5 bases, and 3 bases stayed unmatched. CDR3 DNA sequence: TGTGCCAGTAGGAGACAGGGGGCGACTGAAGCTTTCTTT. The encoded protein is CASRRQGATEAFF.

The sample holds a few counts of this clone. The J gene is TRBJ2-3, the V gene TRBV30; D remains ambiguous. Trimming pared 5 bases from V and 5 bases from J, leaving 17 bases between. CDR3 size: 14 residues. CDR1 is GTSNPN, CDR2 SVGIG, per germline (reference sequence). The CDR3: CAWEGRRQGDTQYF. The DNA of the CDR3 is TGTGCCTGGGAAGGCAGGCGCCAAGGAGATACGCAGTATTTT.

The chain carries TRBV5-1 and TRBJ1-2; the match to TRBD1 covers 7 bases. This CDR3 spans 13 amino acids. Germline V gene lookup returns CDR1 SGHRS and CDR2 YFSETQ. J was trimmed by 8 bases and V by 0 bases; bases with no gene match: 4. Here the CDR3 reads CASSLEGGGGYTF. CDR3 coding DNA: TGCGCCAGCAGCTTGGAAGGGGGCGGAGGCTACACCTTC.

This chain connects TRBV19 to TRBJ2-2; D perhaps matches TRBD1 (7 bases). Germline CDR1 reads LNHDA; CDR2 reads SQIVND (reference sequence). V was clipped by 3 bases and J by 1 base, with 12 bases between them. The CDR3 is 16 residues long. CDR3 sequence (DNA): TGTGCCAGTAGTATTGGCGGGACAGTGAACACCGGGGAGCTGTTTTTT. Translated, it gives CASSIGGTVNTGELFF.